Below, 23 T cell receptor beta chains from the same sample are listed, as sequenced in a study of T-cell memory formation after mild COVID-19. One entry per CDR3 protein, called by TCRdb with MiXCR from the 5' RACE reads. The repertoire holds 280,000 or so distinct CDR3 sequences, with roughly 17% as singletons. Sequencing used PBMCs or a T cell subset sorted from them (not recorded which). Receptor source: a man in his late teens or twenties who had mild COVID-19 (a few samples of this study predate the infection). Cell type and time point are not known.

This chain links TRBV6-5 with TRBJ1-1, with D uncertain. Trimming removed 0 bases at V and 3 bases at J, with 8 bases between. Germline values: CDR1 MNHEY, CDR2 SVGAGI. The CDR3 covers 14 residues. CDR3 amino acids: CASSYSEKYTEAFF. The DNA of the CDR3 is TGTGCCAGCAGTTACTCGGAAAAGTACACTGAAGCTTTCTTT.

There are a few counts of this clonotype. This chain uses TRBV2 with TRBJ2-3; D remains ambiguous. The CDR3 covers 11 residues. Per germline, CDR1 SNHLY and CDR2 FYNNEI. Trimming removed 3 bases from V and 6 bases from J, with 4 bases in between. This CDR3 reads CASSDPDTQYF. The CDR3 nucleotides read TGTGCCAGCAGTGATCCGGATACGCAGTATTTT.

CDR3: CASSERVPPYEQYF. For the CDR3, the DNA is TGTGCCAGCAGTGAACGGGTCCCACCCTACGAGCAGTACTTC. The chain recombines TRBV25-1 with TRBJ2-7, with D unclear. Trimming left V 2 bases short and J 2 bases short, with 10 bases between. This CDR3 comprises 14 residues. Germline V gene sequence: CDR1 MGHDK, CDR2 SYGVNS.

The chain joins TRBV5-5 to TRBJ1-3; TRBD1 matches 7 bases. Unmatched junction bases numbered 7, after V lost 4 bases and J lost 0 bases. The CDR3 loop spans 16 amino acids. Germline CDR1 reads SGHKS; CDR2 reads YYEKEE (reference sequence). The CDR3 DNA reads TGTGCCAGCAGCGACTACAGGGGCCGCTCTGGAAACACCATATATTTT. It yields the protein CASSDYRGRSGNTIYF.

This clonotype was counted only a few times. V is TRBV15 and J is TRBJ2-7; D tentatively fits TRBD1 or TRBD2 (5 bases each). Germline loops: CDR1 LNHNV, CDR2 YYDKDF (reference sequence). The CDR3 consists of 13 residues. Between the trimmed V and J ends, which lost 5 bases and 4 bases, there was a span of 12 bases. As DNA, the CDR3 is TGTGCCACCAGCGGGGGAAGGGGTTACGAGCAGTACTTC. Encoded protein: CATSGGRGYEQYF.

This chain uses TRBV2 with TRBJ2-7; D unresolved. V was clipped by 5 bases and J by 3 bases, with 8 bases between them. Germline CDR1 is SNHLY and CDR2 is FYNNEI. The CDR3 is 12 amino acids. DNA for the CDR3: TGTGCCAGCAGTAAAGAACGCTACGAGCAGTACGTC. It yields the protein CASSKERYEQYV.

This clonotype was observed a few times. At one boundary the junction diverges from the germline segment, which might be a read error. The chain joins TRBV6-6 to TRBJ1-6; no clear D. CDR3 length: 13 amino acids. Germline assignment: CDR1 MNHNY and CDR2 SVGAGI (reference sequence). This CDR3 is CASSHSYTSPLHF. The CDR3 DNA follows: TGTGCCAGCAGCCACTCCTATACTTCACCCCTCCACTTT.

The CDR3, as DNA: TGCAGTGGACTAGCGGGGGGCCTTGCCTACGAGCAGTACTTC. Translation gives CSGLAGGLAYEQYF. The rearrangement joins TRBV20-1 to TRBJ2-7; TRBD2 matches 13 bases. This CDR3 spans 14 amino acids. Germline V gives CDR1 DFQATT, CDR2 SNEGSKA (reference sequence). The V and J ends lost 7 bases and 2 bases, in that order; junction bases with no gene match: 5.

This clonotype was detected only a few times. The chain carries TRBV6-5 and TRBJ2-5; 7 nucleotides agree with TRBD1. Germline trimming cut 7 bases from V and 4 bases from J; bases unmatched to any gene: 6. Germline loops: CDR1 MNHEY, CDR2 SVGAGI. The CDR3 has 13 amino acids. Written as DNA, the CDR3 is TGTGCCAGCATTAGGGGGCTAGGAGAGACCCAGTACTTC. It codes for CASIRGLGETQYF.

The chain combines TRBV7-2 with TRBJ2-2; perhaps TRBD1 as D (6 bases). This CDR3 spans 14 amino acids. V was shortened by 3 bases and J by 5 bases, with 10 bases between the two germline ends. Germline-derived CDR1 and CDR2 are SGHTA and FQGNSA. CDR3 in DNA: TGTGCCAGCAGCTTGAGGACAGTGACCGGGGAGCTGTTTTTT. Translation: CASSLRTVTGELFF.

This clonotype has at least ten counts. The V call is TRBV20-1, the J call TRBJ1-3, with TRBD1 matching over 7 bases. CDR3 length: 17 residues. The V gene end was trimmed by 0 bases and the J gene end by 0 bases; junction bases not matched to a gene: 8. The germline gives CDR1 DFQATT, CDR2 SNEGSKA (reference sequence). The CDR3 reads CSAREYSDRASGNTIYF. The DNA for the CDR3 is TGCAGTGCTAGAGAATATAGTGACAGGGCCTCTGGAAACACCATATATTTT.

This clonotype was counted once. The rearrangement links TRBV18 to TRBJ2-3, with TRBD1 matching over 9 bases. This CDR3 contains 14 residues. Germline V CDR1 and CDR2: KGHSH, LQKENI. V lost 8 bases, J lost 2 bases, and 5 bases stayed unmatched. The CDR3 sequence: CASHRDRVTDTQYF. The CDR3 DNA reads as TGTGCCAGCCACCGGGACAGGGTCACAGATACGCAGTATTTT. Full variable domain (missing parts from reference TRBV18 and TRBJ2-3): NAGVMQNPRHLVRRRGQEARLRCSPMKGHSHVYWYRQLPEEGLKFMVYLQKENIIDESGMPKERFSAEFPKEGPSILRIQQVVRGDSAAYFCASHRDRVTDTQYFGPGTRLTVL.

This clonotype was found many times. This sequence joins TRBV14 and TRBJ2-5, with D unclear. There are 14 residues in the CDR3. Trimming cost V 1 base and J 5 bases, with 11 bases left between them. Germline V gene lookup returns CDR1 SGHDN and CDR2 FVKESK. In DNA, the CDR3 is TGTGCCAGCAGCCAAGGAACCTCTTGGGAGACCCAGTACTTC. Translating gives CASSQGTSWETQYF.

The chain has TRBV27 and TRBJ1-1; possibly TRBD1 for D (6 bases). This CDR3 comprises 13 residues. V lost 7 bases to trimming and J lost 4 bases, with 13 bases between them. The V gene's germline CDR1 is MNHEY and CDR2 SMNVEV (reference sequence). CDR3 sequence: CASMPLDSTEAFF. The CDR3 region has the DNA TGTGCCAGCATGCCGCTGGACAGCACTGAAGCTTTCTTT.

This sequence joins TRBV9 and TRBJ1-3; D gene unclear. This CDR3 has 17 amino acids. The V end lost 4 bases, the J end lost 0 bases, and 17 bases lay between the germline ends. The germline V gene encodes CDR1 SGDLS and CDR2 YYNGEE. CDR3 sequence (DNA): TGTGCCAGCAGCCAGAGCTATAGGGCGGCCTCTGGAAACACCATATATTTT. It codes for CASSQSYRAASGNTIYF. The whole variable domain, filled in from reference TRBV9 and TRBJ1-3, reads DSGVTQTPKHLITATGQRVTLRCSPRSGDLSVYWYQQSLDQGLQFLIQYYNGEERAKGNILERFSAQQFPDLHSELNLSSLELGDSALYFCASSQSYRAASGNTIYFGEGSWLTVV.

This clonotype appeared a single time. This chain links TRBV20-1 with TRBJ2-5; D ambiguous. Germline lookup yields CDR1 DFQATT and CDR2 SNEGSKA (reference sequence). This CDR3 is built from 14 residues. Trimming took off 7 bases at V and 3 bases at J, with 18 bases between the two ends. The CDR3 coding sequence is TGCAGTGTCAGAGCTAGAACCGCTGAAGAGACCCAGTACTTC. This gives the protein CSVRARTAEETQYF.

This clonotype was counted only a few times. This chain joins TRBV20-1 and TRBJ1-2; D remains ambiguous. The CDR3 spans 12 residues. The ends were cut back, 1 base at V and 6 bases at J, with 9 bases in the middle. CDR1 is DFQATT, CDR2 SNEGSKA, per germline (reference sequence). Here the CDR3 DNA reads TGCAGTGCTAGAGGTCGGGAGGATGGCTACACCTTC. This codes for CSARGREDGYTF.

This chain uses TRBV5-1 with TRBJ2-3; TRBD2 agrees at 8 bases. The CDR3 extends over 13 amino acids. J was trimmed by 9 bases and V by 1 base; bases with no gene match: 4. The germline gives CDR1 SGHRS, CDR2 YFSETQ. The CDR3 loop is CASSLSQRGTQYF. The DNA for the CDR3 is TGCGCCAGCAGCTTGAGCCAGCGGGGGACGCAGTATTTT.

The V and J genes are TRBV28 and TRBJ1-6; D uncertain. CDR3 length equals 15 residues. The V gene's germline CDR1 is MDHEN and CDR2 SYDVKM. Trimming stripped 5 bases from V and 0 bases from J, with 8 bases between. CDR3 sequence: CASSGGSSYNSPLHF. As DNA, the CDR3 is TGTGCCAGCAGTGGCGGGAGCTCCTATAATTCACCCCTCCACTTT.

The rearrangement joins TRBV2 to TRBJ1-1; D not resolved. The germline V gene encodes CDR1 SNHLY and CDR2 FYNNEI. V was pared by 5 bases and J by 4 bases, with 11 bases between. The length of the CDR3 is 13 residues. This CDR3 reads CASSYGLGTEAFF. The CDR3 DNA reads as TGTGCCAGCAGTTATGGGCTGGGCACTGAAGCTTTCTTT.

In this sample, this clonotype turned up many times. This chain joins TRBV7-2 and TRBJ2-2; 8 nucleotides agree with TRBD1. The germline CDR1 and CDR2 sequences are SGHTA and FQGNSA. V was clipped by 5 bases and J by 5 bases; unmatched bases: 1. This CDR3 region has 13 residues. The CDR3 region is CASSRQGTGELFF. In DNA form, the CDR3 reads TGTGCCAGCAGCCGACAGGGGACCGGGGAGCTGTTTTTT.

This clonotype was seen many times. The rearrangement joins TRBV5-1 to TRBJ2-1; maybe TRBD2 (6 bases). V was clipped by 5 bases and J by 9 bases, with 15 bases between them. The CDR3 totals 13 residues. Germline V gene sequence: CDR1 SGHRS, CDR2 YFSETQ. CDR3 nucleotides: TGCGCCAGCAGAGGAGGGAACTATGGTGAGCAGTTCTTC. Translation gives CASRGGNYGEQFF. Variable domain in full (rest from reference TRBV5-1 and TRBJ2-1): KAGVTQTPRYLIKTRGQQVTLSCSPISGHRSVSWYQQTPGQGLQFLFEYFSETQRNKGNFPGRFSGRQFSNSRSEMNVSTLELGDSALYLCASRGGNYGEQFFGPGTRLTVL.

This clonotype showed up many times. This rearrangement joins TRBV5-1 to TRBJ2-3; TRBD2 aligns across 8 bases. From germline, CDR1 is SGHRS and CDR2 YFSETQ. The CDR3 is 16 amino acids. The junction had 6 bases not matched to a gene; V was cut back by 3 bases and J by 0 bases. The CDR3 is CASSSGGASSTDTQYF. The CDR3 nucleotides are TGCGCCAGCAGCTCGGGGGGGGCCTCTAGCACAGATACGCAGTATTTT.